One and the same sample provided the 9 T cell receptor beta chains below, sequenced in a study of blood T cell repertoires in COVID-19. Sequencing used immunoSEQ multiplex PCR; TCRdb keeps in-frame clones, though not all of them. Among 90,000 to 100,000 clones listed, roughly 83% were seen once. Source material: peripheral blood. These receptors all stem from a woman aged 55-70 years with acute or convalescent COVID-19.

This chain connects TRBV6-5 to TRBJ2-7; a weak D match, TRBD2 (7 bases). Per germline, CDR1 MNHEY and CDR2 SVGAGI. This CDR3 spans 13 amino acids. The V end lost 7 bases, the J end lost 7 bases, and 17 bases lay between the germline ends. Here the CDR3 DNA reads TGTGCCAGCAAAGGGGGGGGTACTCGAGAGCAGTACTTC. Its protein product is CASKGGGTREQYF.

The chain employs TRBV19 and TRBJ2-1, with TRBD2 as a possible D gene (5 bases). Germline V lookup: CDR1 LNHDA, CDR2 SQIVND (reference sequence). CDR3 length: 15 amino acids. Trimming removed 7 bases from V and 1 base from J, with 14 bases in between. The CDR3 nucleotides are TGTGCCAGTACCGCGGGTCTTTTTTCCTACAATGAGCAGTTCTTC. Amino acid sequence: CASTAGLFSYNEQFF.

The genes are TRBV6-2 or TRBV6-3 and TRBJ1-4; 8 positions agree with TRBD1. The CDR3 covers 18 residues. J gave up 2 bases and V 0 bases, and 8 bases lay outside the gene matches. Germline V lookup: CDR1 MNHEY, CDR2 SVGEGT. The CDR3 bases are TGTGCCAGCAGTTACTCGGCAGGGGGCGCGGCCACTAATGAAAAACTGTTTTTT. It translates to CASSYSAGGAATNEKLFF.

Details on this clone: This same CDR3 is encoded by further DNA sequences in the sample. This chain connects TRBV7-3 to TRBJ2-1, with 14 bases matching TRBD2. The germline CDR1 and CDR2 sequences are SGHTA and FQGTGA. V shed 5 bases and J 6 bases; nucleotides not matched to a gene: 3. The CDR3 runs to 15 residues. CDR3 nucleotide sequence: TGTGCCAGCAGCACCGGGACTAGCGGGGGCAATGAGCAGTTCTTC. Translation: CASSTGTSGGNEQFF.

This chain uses TRBV24-1 with TRBJ2-3; D perhaps matches TRBD2 (5 bases). V lost 5 bases and J lost 3, with 8 bases in between. The CDR3 runs to 13 residues. Germline-derived CDR1 and CDR2 are KGHDR and SFDVKD. CDR3 sequence (DNA): TGTGCCACCAGTGCGCCGGGGACAGATACGCAGTATTTT. Translated: CATSAPGTDTQYF.

The gene calls are TRBV9 and TRBJ2-3; weak D call: TRBD2 (6 bases). Trimming left V 4 bases short and J 1 base short, with 16 bases between. The germline V gene has CDR1 SGDLS and CDR2 YYNGEE. The length of the CDR3 is 16 residues. The CDR3 DNA reads TGTGCCAGCAGCTACGCCTCAGGCGGGGGCACAGATACGCAGTATTTT. This gives the protein CASSYASGGGTDTQYF.

The rearrangement uses TRBV7-9 and TRBJ1-1, with a weak D call TRBD1 (6 bases). CDR3 length: 12 residues. Germline CDR1 is SEHNR and CDR2 is FQNEAQ (reference sequence). The V end lost 5 bases, the J end lost 7 bases, and 11 bases lay between the germline ends. CDR3 residues: CASSPGTREAFF. As DNA, the CDR3 is TGTGCCAGCAGCCCCGGGACACGTGAAGCTTTCTTT.

CDR3 nucleotide sequence: TGTGCCAGCAGCTTGAGGGCTAGCGGGGGACTCCCCTCCTACGAGCAGTACTTC. Its protein product is CASSLRASGGLPSYEQYF. This sequence joins TRBV7-2 and TRBJ2-7; TRBD2 matches 10 bases. V dropped 3 bases and J dropped 0; count of bases not matched to a gene: 11. Germline V gives CDR1 SGHTA, CDR2 FQGNSA. CDR3 length: 18 residues.

The genes are TRBV6-2 or TRBV6-3 and TRBJ1-2; D ambiguous. The CDR3 extends over 13 amino acids. V shed 6 bases and J shed 3 bases, with 11 bases lying between them. Germline CDR1 MNHEY, CDR2 SVGEGT. The DNA for the CDR3 is TGTGCCAGCAGCGACGACACCTACTATGGCTACACCTTC. This translates into CASSDDTYYGYTF.